This paragraph covers one T cell receptor (beta chain) sequence. No cognate antigen has been identified for it. No per-base quality is available; no much larger clone lies one base away. TCRbeta CDR3 regions were amplified from genomic DNA using the immunoSEQ Assay, a bias-controlled multiplex PCR. For the original study's pipeline: Within the assay, amplification of reference gene primers was used to estimate how many nucleated cells each sample contained. To quantify the absolute abundance of each unique TCRbeta CDR3 rearrangement, sequence reads were collapsed and filtered. For each sample, productive Simpson clonality was calculated as the square root of Simpson's diversity index across productive rearrangements. Entries here come from immuneACCESS through TCRdb and include only in-frame sequences with V and J called. Some clones fail to appear in such tables; in the studies checked, an unresolved V gene covers under half of the shortfall, and the cause of the remainder is unknown. Clone size and the V and J calls come from that table; the DNA yielded D and trimming. In this sample the table shows more than 25,000 clones, about 89% of which occur a single time. Approximately 3.4% of the sample lies in the top ten.

Whole blood was collected in K2EDTA tubes by collaborating institutions according to the institutions' own protocols. For TCRbeta analysis, collaborators shipped samples in one of three forms: frozen whole blood, isolated PBMCs, or DNA extracted from either of those sample types. These data are taken from a study of blood T cell repertoires in COVID-19 (dated by TCRdb to the early 2020s). About the full investigation: Samples from collaborators originated in the United States, Italy and Spain and spanned both the acute and convalescent phases of COVID-19. The material from the prospective study consisted of cDNA or gDNA derived from T cells, B-cell-depleted T cells, or PBMCs. Subjects who had been exposed to COVID-19, were actively infected with it, or had recovered from it provided the deeply sampled blood TCRbeta repertoires that made up the dataset. A freely available public database, intended as a resource for researchers studying the immune response to SARS-CoV-2, is where the repertoires were released. The samples were drawn from two sources: the first 160 participants of the ongoing ImmuneRACE study, and fewer than 1,500 subjects contributed by 6 global collaborators. Sample metadata almost always included a de-identified subject ID, COVID-19 status, age in years and sex. Where HLA class I and class II types were available, the types were taken from metadata supplied by the sample provider, not from assay-based typing.

What the work shows at the level of the full study, not this receptor alone: The quantity of clinical and demographic metadata differed by source and by participant and was supplied without curation.

The source of this sequence is a human donor in a cohort sampled during active COVID-19. Sequencing was carried out using peripheral blood.

The sequenced DNA is TGCGCCAGCAGCTTGGAGGGGCAGTCGAACACCGGGGAGCTGTTTTTT. Its coded protein is CASSLEGQSNTGELFF. The V and J segments used are TRBV5-1 and TRBJ2-2; TRBD1 is a weak D gene call, 5 bases matching. The CDR3 goes from the cysteine to the phenylalanine over 16 residues. Just CDR3 DNA is preserved here, 48 bases in frame from base 1. Trimming removed 0 bases from V and 0 bases from J, leaving 9 bases between the germline ends. From a lookup of the germline V gene, CDR1 and CDR2 are SGHRS and YFSETQ.